The T cell receptor (beta chain) under discussion was sequenced for a study of T-cell memory formation after mild COVID-19. Across the study: In these data, TCR clusters were largely donor specific.

This clonotype was found many times. The antigen is unknown. V lost 2 bases and J 6 bases, leaving 5 bases between the germline ends. In germline, CDR1 is MGHRA, CDR2 YSYEKL. The CDR3 extends over 12 amino acids. Regarding the study as a whole: Some SARS-CoV-2-responding clones were already detected in memory before infection.

Using its own MiXCR run on the 5' RACE reads, TCRdb lists one record per CDR3 protein. The table includes roughly 310,000 distinct CDR3 sequences, about 15% detected once. V usage is TRBV4-1 and J usage is TRBJ2-1; unclear D gene. The TCR originated in a man aged 18-30 years who had mild COVID-19 (a few samples of this study predate the infection). Cell type and time point are not known. Sequencing was done on a sample of PBMCs or a T cell subset sorted from them (not recorded which). The CDR3 loop reads CASSQMSNEQFF. The CDR3 bases are TGCGCCAGCAGCCAAATGAGCAATGAGCAGTTCTTC.